This TCR beta chain came from a study of blood T cell repertoires in COVID-19 (TCRdb year 2020). Regarding the study in general: Samples from collaborators originated in the United States, Italy and Spain and spanned both the acute and convalescent phases of COVID-19. Deeply sampled blood TCRbeta repertoires from subjects exposed to, actively infected with, or recovered from COVID-19 were included in the dataset. The repertoires were released in a freely available public database intended as a resource for research on the immune response to SARS-CoV-2. Sample metadata almost always included a de-identified subject ID, COVID-19 status, age in years and sex. HLA class I and class II types, where available, came from metadata supplied by the sample provider rather than from assay-based typing. Samples were obtained from the ongoing ImmuneRACE study (first 160 participants) and from about 1,300 subjects provided by 6 global collaborators. The material from the prospective study consisted of cDNA or gDNA derived from T cells, B-cell-depleted T cells, or PBMCs. Overall results and qualifications from the work: Clinical and demographic metadata were provided uncurated, with the amount varying by source and participant.

V is pruned by 1 base and J by 0 bases, leaving 3 bases of the junction without a gene match. Counted from cysteine to phenylalanine, this CDR3 has 16 amino acids. CDR3 DNA only is kept here, 48 bases in frame from base 1. According to the germline V gene (reference sequence), CDR1 reads LNHDA and CDR2 reads SQIVND. A single count supports this clone. It has no known antigen specificity. Per-base quality was not reported, and no clone a single base away is much larger than it. TCRbeta CDR3 regions were amplified from genomic DNA by means of the immunoSEQ Assay, a bias-controlled multiplex PCR. The authors processed their data as follows. Nucleated cell counts per sample were estimated from amplification of reference gene primers within the assay. To quantify the absolute abundance of each unique TCRbeta CDR3 rearrangement, sequence reads were collapsed and filtered. For each sample, productive Simpson clonality was calculated as the square root of Simpson's diversity index over productive rearrangements. The table comes from immuneACCESS by way of TCRdb, which keeps in-frame sequences with V and J called. Part of the clones is missing from these tables; in studies checked, under half for an unresolved V gene and the rest for unknown reasons. That table gives V, J and clone size, and the DNA gave D and trimming. In this sample the table shows 250,000 or so clones, 91% of which occur a single time. 1% to 1.5% of the sample belongs to the ten largest clones.

Participants in the prospective study were aged roughly 18 to 100 years, lived in some 24 United States geographic areas, and enrolled through a virtual design. In the prospective study, cohorts were assigned on the basis of participant-reported clinical history obtained from a screening survey and a study questionnaire. Mobile phlebotomists in the prospective study collected whole blood, serum and a nasopharyngeal or oropharyngeal swab from every participant. Prospective study participants could optionally give additional blood draws and questionnaires over an approximately two-month period. Before DNA extraction, blood samples from the prospective study were shipped at room temperature or frozen.

This TCR came from a human donor in a cohort exposed to, infected with or recovered from COVID-19 (not recorded which). The donor label of this sample is uncertain. The material sequenced was PBMCs or T cells enriched from blood (not recorded which). This chain is built from TRBV19 and TRBJ1-3; TRBD1 lines up with 7 middle nucleotides. This receptor has the CDR3 CASSIGGQLSGNTIYF. In nucleotide form, the sequence is TGTGCCAGTAGTATAGGGGGACAGCTCTCTGGAAACACCATATATTTT.